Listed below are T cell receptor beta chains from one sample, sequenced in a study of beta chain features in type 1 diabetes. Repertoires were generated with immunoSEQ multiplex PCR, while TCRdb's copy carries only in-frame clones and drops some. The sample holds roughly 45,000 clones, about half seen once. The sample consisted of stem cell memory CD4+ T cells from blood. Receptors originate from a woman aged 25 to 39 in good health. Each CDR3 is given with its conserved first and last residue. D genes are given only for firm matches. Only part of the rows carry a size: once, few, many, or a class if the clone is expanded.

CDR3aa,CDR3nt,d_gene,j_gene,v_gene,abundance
CASSLWGKGEAFF,TGTGCCAGCAGTTTATGGGGGAAGGGGGAAGCTTTCTTT,-,TRBJ1-1,TRBV28,-
CASSLLGQGVPGANVLTF,TGTGCCAGCAGCTTACTCGGGCAGGGGGTCCCTGGGGCCAACGTCCTGACTTTC,TRBD1,TRBJ2-6,TRBV7-2,few
CASSYSGSGEPQHF,TGTGCCAGCAGTTACTCAGGGTCGGGGGAGCCCCAGCATTTT,-,TRBJ1-5,TRBV6-5,-
CASSPQGRGLAGFYEQYF,TGCGCCAGCAGCCCCCAAGGAAGGGGACTAGCGGGATTCTACGAGCAGTACTTC,TRBD2,TRBJ2-7,TRBV4-1,few
CASSLGLAGVTGELFF,TGTGCCAGCAGCTTGGGACTAGCGGGAGTCACCGGGGAGCTGTTTTTT,TRBD2,TRBJ2-2,TRBV5-4,few
CAISESTGHYEQYF,TGTGCCATCAGTGAATCGACAGGCCACTACGAGCAGTACTTC,-,TRBJ2-7,TRBV10-3,few
CASSLRAITGDTQYF,TGTGCCAGCAGTCTAAGGGCCATAACGGGGGATACGCAGTATTTT,-,TRBJ2-3,TRBV27,-
CAWSHREIQPQHF,TGTGCCTGGAGTCACAGGGAGATTCAGCCCCAGCATTTT,-,TRBJ1-5,TRBV30,-
CASRAQGDEQFF,TGTGCCAGCAGGGCCCAGGGGGATGAGCAGTTCTTC,TRBD1,TRBJ2-1,TRBV28,few
CASSILSGGQPQHF,TGTGCCAGCAGTATTCTCTCGGGGGGACAGCCCCAGCATTTT,-,TRBJ1-5,TRBV28,-
CASSLAPGTSGYEQYF,TGCGCCAGCAGCCTCGCGCCCGGGACTAGCGGTTACGAGCAGTACTTC,TRBD2,TRBJ2-7,TRBV4-3,few
CASSQAGDFADTQYF,TGTGCCAGCAGCCAAGCGGGAGACTTTGCAGATACGCAGTATTTT,TRBD2,TRBJ2-3,TRBV6-1,-
CASTIPGQNYEQYF,TGTGCCAGCACCATTCCGGGACAGAACTACGAGCAGTACTTC,TRBD1,TRBJ2-7,TRBV28,few
CASRGAGRASYNEQFF,TGTGCCAGCAGAGGGGCCGGGAGGGCTTCCTACAATGAGCAGTTCTTC,TRBD2,TRBJ2-1,TRBV25-1,-
CASSPPGSDTQYF,TGTGCCAGCTCACCACCGGGGAGCGATACGCAGTATTTT,-,TRBJ2-3,TRBV18,-
CASSGGSGANVLTF,TGTGCCAGCAGCGGGGGCTCTGGGGCCAACGTCCTGACTTTC,-,TRBJ2-6,TRBV6-1,-
CASSDRREQYF,TGTGCCAGTAGCGACAGGCGCGAGCAGTACTTC,-,TRBJ2-7,TRBV19,-
CASAATPTYEQYF,TGTGCCAGCGCCGCCACACCGACCTACGAGCAGTACTTC,-,TRBJ2-7,TRBV28,-
CASSYMGGRGETQYF,TGTGCCAGCAGCTATATGGGGGGGCGAGGCGAGACCCAGTACTTC,-,TRBJ2-5,TRBV28,few
CAESVAKNIQYF,TGTGCAGAAAGCGTAGCCAAAAACATTCAGTACTTC,-,TRBJ2-4,TRBV30,-
CASNPGTGINEKLFF,TGTGCCAGCAACCCCGGGACAGGCATTAATGAAAAACTGTTTTTT,TRBD1,TRBJ1-4,TRBV28,few
CASSSGQGTQPQHF,TGTGCCAGCAGTTCAGGACAGGGGACTCAGCCCCAGCATTTT,TRBD1,TRBJ1-5,TRBV28,-
CSLARQGPEAFF,TGCAGCCTGGCCAGACAGGGCCCAGAAGCTTTCTTT,TRBD1,TRBJ1-1,TRBV29-1,-
CASSPTTGRAGEQYF,TGTGCCAGCAGCCCCACCACGGGGAGGGCGGGAGAGCAGTACTTC,TRBD2,TRBJ2-7,TRBV7-2,-